The 5 T cell receptor beta chains presented below share a single source sample, sequenced in a study of graft-versus-host responses after intestinal transplantation. Clones were read by immunoSEQ multiplex PCR, and TCRdb kept only the in-frame ones, dropping some. The data hold tens of thousands of clones, with 89% observed a single time. These receptors are not linked to any known antigen. The specimen was unstimulated CD8+ T cells sorted from spleen or lymph node cells, collected before intestinal transplant. These receptors came from a human donor who received an intestinal transplant.

J is TRBJ1-2 and V is TRBV7-9; unclear D gene. From germline, CDR1 is SEHNR and CDR2 FQNEAQ (reference sequence). The CDR3 extends over 14 amino acids. The germline V and J ends were trimmed by 4 bases and 0 bases, with 9 bases remaining between them. The CDR3 sequence is CASSSVSANYGYTF. CDR3 nucleotide sequence: TGTGCCAGCAGCTCTGTCAGTGCTAACTATGGCTACACCTTC.

The chain is built from TRBV7-9 and TRBJ2-7; 10 bases fit TRBD2. The trim removed 4 bases at V and 2 bases at J, leaving 2 bases unmatched. This CDR3 has 14 amino acids. Germline V lookup: CDR1 SEHNR, CDR2 FQNEAQ (reference sequence). The CDR3 nucleotides read TGTGCCAGCAGCTCTACTAGCGGGGCCTACGAGCAGTACTTC. It is translated as CASSSTSGAYEQYF.

This clone occurred once. This rearrangement joins TRBV5-1 to TRBJ1-2; TRBD1 is a possible D gene (5 bases). The germline V gene has CDR1 SGHRS and CDR2 YFSETQ. V was cut by 4 bases and J by 6 bases, with 28 bases left in between. CDR3 length: 18 residues. CDR3 in DNA: TGCGCCAGCAGCGTAGGTTTTCTTGGCCTGGACACCGGCAATGGCTACACCTTC. This sequence encodes CASSVGFLGLDTGNGYTF.

The chain uses TRBV27 and TRBJ1-5; D might be TRBD1 (6 bases). Between the trimmed V and J ends, which lost 5 bases and 5 bases, there was a span of 10 bases. The length of the CDR3 is 13 residues. From germline, CDR1 is MNHEY and CDR2 SMNVEV (reference sequence). The CDR3 sequence is CASSKSGDQPQHF. Here the CDR3 DNA reads TGTGCCAGCAGTAAATCAGGGGATCAGCCCCAGCATTTT.

V and J are TRBV28 and TRBJ2-2; the match to TRBD2 covers 8 bases. Germline values: CDR1 MDHEN, CDR2 SYDVKM. V shed 5 bases, J shed 7 bases, and the junction held 6 bases outside the gene matches. The CDR3 has 14 amino acids. Here the CDR3 DNA reads TGTGCCAGCAGTCTCGGGAGGGAAATCGGGGAGCTGTTTTTT. It specifies CASSLGREIGELFF.